The 18 T cell receptor beta chains listed next were all sequenced from one sample in a study of neurological immune-mediated disorders. MiXCR, applied by TCRdb to the 5' RACE reads, yields one record per CDR3 protein. Of about 79,000 distinct CDR3 sequences in the sample, around 14% were seen once. The sequencing sample was made of PBMCs. The receptors were sampled from a woman in her forties or fifties in good health.

The table lists this clonotype with many counts. CDR3 in DNA: TGTGCCAGCAGCCCTAGGGTTAACTACGAGCAGTACTTC. As protein: CASSPRVNYEQYF. V gene TRBV3-1 combines with J gene TRBJ2-7; D is unclear. V lost 4 bases, J lost 3 bases, and 10 bases lay in between. This CDR3 contains 13 residues. CDR1 LGHDT and CDR2 YNNKEL come from the germline V gene (reference sequence).

This clonotype showed up many times. The chain carries TRBV5-1 and TRBJ2-7; the D is unclear. Germline assignment: CDR1 SGHRS and CDR2 YFSETQ. This CDR3 comprises 13 residues. V was shortened by 4 bases and J by 5 bases, with 13 bases between the two germline ends. CDR3 amino acids: CASSIQEMNEQYF. CDR3 nucleotide sequence: TGCGCCAGCAGCATCCAAGAGATGAACGAGCAGTACTTC.

This clonotype was recorded many times. The V gene is TRBV21-1, the J gene TRBJ1-1. TRBV21-1 is a recognized pseudogene. There are 14 residues in the CDR3. CDR3 sequence: CASSATTVNTEAFF. In DNA form, the CDR3 reads TGTGCCAGCAGCGCCACGACGGTGAACACTGAAGCTTTCTTT.

This clonotype was seen at least ten times. The chain couples TRBV6-2 or TRBV6-3 to TRBJ2-5, with D maybe TRBD1 (6 bases). CDR3 length: 16 amino acids. V dropped 2 bases and J dropped 5 bases, with 18 bases sitting between them. Germline V gene lookup returns CDR1 MNHEY and CDR2 SVGEGT. The CDR3 DNA is TGTGCCAGCAGTTACAGAGGCAGGGGAAACGACGAGACCCAGTACTTC. Translating gives CASSYRGRGNDETQYF.

The rearrangement joins TRBV14 to TRBJ2-4; D assignment may be TRBD1 or TRBD2 (6 bases each). CDR3 length: 14 residues. Germline loops: CDR1 SGHDN, CDR2 FVKESK. V lost 5 bases and J lost 6, with 14 bases in between. In nucleotides, the CDR3 is TGTGCCAGCAGCGGGGGGCATGCTCTAAACATTCAGTACTTC. Translating gives CASSGGHALNIQYF.

In its sample, this clonotype was seen many times. V is TRBV20-1 and J is TRBJ2-1, with TRBD2 as a possible D gene (5 bases). There are 15 residues in the CDR3. Trimming shortened V by 0 bases and J by 5 bases, and 14 bases separated the two germline ends. Germline CDR1 reads DFQATT; CDR2 reads SNEGSKA (reference sequence). The DNA of the CDR3 is TGCAGTGCTAGAGATATCGCTAGCCTAAACAATGAGCAGTTCTTC. Its protein is CSARDIASLNNEQFF.

This clonotype was found many times. In DNA form, the CDR3 reads TGTGCCAGCAGCGCACTCCCTGAACTAGCGGGAGAATGGGCAGATACGCAGTATTTT. Protein sequence: CASSALPELAGEWADTQYF. The chain couples TRBV9 to TRBJ2-3; TRBD2 matches at 11 bases. The germline gives CDR1 SGDLS, CDR2 YYNGEE. The V gene end was trimmed by 3 bases and the J gene end by 4 bases; junction bases not matched to a gene: 16. The CDR3 is 19 amino acids.

The chain combines TRBV5-1 with TRBJ2-7; the D call may be TRBD1 or TRBD2 (5 bases each). CDR1 is SGHRS, CDR2 YFSETQ, per germline. This CDR3 region has 15 residues. With 2 bases removed from V and 4 bases from J, the gap between germline ends came to 16 bases. The CDR3: CASSFNTGGGYEQYF. For the CDR3, the DNA is TGCGCCAGCAGCTTCAACACCGGTGGGGGATACGAGCAGTACTTC. Drawing the rest from reference TRBV5-1 and TRBJ2-7, the complete variable domain is KAGVTQTPRYLIKTRGQQVTLSCSPISGHRSVSWYQQTPGQGLQFLFEYFSETQRNKGNFPGRFSGRQFSNSRSEMNVSTLELGDSALYLCASSFNTGGGYEQYFGPGTRLTVT.

Only a few counts were recorded for this clonotype. V is TRBV5-1 and J is TRBJ2-1, with D uncertain. Per germline, CDR1 SGHRS and CDR2 YFSETQ. The CDR3 loop spans 12 amino acids. Between the trimmed V and J ends, which lost 0 bases and 7 bases, there was a span of 5 bases. The CDR3 loop is CASSLVDNEQFF. The CDR3, as DNA: TGCGCCAGCAGCTTGGTCGATAATGAGCAGTTCTTC.

This clonotype appeared many times. V gene TRBV29-1 combines with J gene TRBJ2-1; weak D call: TRBD1 (6 bases). Trimming cost V 1 base and J 4 bases, with 14 bases left between them. The CDR3 is made up of 15 amino acids. The V gene's germline CDR1 is SQVTM and CDR2 ANQGSEA. The CDR3 bases are TGCAGCGTTGAAGCCCAGGACAGAGATTACAATGAGCAGTTCTTC. Translating it yields CSVEAQDRDYNEQFF.

This clonotype was observed many times. V and J are TRBV10-3 and TRBJ2-4; 8 bases are shared with TRBD1. The V and J ends lost 3 bases and 9 bases, in that order; junction bases with no gene match: 10. The germline V gene has CDR1 ENHRY and CDR2 SYGVKD. The CDR3 is 15 amino acids. As DNA, the CDR3 is TGTGCCATCAGTGACGATGGTCAGGGGGCGAGCATTCAGTACTTC. Its protein product is CAISDDGQGASIQYF.

This clonotype was recorded a few times. The V gene is TRBV6-2 or TRBV6-3, the J gene TRBJ2-1, with 9 nucleotides matching TRBD2. The trim removed 0 bases at V and 0 bases at J, leaving 3 bases unmatched. CDR1 is MNHEY, CDR2 SVGEGT, per germline. The CDR3 runs to 17 residues. The CDR3 DNA reads as TGTGCCAGCAGTTACTCTAATAGCGGGAGCTCCTACAATGAGCAGTTCTTC. Encoded protein: CASSYSNSGSSYNEQFF.

This clonotype has a count of ten or more. CDR3 sequence: CASSVRDSYNEQFF. The CDR3 nucleotides are TGTGCCAGCAGCGTAAGGGACAGTTACAATGAGCAGTTCTTC. The V call is TRBV9, the J call TRBJ2-1, with TRBD1 matching 7 bases. Trimming removed 1 base from V and 4 bases from J; junction bases left unmatched: 2. The CDR3 has 14 amino acids. Germline CDR1 is SGDLS and CDR2 is YYNGEE.

This clonotype was seen repeatedly, ten times or more. This rearrangement joins TRBV5-1 to TRBJ1-6; 8 positions match TRBD1. Trimming at V came to 4 bases and at J to 9 bases, leaving 6 bases not matched to a gene. Germline assignment: CDR1 SGHRS and CDR2 YFSETQ. This CDR3 region has 14 residues. The CDR3: CASSPDREGSPLHF. The CDR3, as DNA: TGCGCCAGCAGCCCGGACAGGGAAGGTTCACCCCTCCACTTT.

A few counts support this clonotype. This chain connects TRBV9 to TRBJ2-2; D gene unclear. Trimming cost V 0 bases and J 3 bases, with 9 bases left between them. This CDR3 contains 15 residues. Germline V gene sequence: CDR1 SGDLS, CDR2 YYNGEE. The CDR3 loop reads CASSVGRPHTGELFF. DNA of the CDR3: TGTGCCAGCAGCGTAGGGAGACCACACACCGGGGAGCTGTTTTTT.

As for this clonotype: With a much larger clone just one base away, this may be a read error. The CDR3 DNA follows: TGTGCCATCAGGCCGACCGGGACTAGCGGGAGAGGCACAGATACGCAGTATTTT. Translated: CAIRPTGTSGRGTDTQYF. This chain joins TRBV5-6 and TRBJ2-3, with 14 nucleotides matching TRBD2. Losses at the gene ends were 9 bases for V and 1 base for J; bases not matched to a gene: 13. Germline values: CDR1 SGHDT, CDR2 YYEEEE. The CDR3 is 18 residues long. The variable domain in full, completed from reference TRBV5-6 and TRBJ2-3, reads DAGVTQSPTHLIKTRGQQVTLRCSPKSGHDTVSWYQQALGQGPQFIFQYYEEEERQRGNFPDRFSGHQFPNYSSELNVNALLLGDSALYLCAIRPTGTSGRGTDTQYFGPGTRLTVL.

Ten or more counts support this clonotype. This chain uses TRBV20-1 with TRBJ2-6; D is uncertain. V shed 3 bases and J shed 0 bases, with 6 bases lying between them. Germline V gene data show CDR1 as DFQATT and CDR2 as SNEGSKA (reference sequence). The CDR3 has 14 residues. The CDR3, as DNA: TGCAGTGCTAGCCCGGCCTCTGGGGCCAACGTCCTGACTTTC. The encoded protein is CSASPASGANVLTF.

Concerning this clonotype: An end of the junction does not agree with germline; a read error may underlie this. J is TRBJ1-6 and V is TRBV5-1, with TRBD1 identical over 9 bases. Germline V gene sequence: CDR1 SGHRS, CDR2 YFSETQ. CDR3 length: 15 amino acids. DNA for the CDR3: TGTTCCAGCAGCTGGACAGGGGAAGGGAATTCACCCCTCCACTTT. It yields the protein CSSSWTGEGNSPLHF.